A single T cell receptor beta chain is shown here with its context. What antigen it recognizes has not been identified. Base qualities are not recorded, but no much larger clone differs from it by a single base. Whole blood was collected in K2EDTA tubes by collaborating institutions according to the institutions' own protocols. For TCRbeta analysis, collaborators shipped samples in one of three forms: frozen whole blood, isolated PBMCs, or DNA extracted from either of those sample types. TCRbeta CDR3 regions were amplified from genomic DNA using the immunoSEQ Assay, a bias-controlled multiplex PCR. In the original analysis: The number of nucleated cells in each sample was estimated by amplification of reference gene primers within the assay. To quantify the absolute abundance of each unique TCRbeta CDR3 rearrangement, sequence reads were collapsed and filtered. For each sample, productive Simpson clonality was calculated by taking the square root of Simpson's diversity index across productive rearrangements. TCRdb took this table from immuneACCESS and kept in-frame rearrangements with V and J called. Such tables lack part of the clones; where checked against another copy, unresolved V genes explain under half of the gap, and the rest is unexplained. Clonal size and the V and J genes are those of that table, whereas D and trimming came from the DNA. In this sample the table shows approximately 140,000 clones, around 83% of which occur a single time. The ten most abundant clones make up around 1.5% of the sample.

The trim is 2 bases for V and 2 bases for J, with a gap of 18 bases between the germline ends. CDR1 is given as MDHEN and CDR2 as SYDVKM, both from the germline V gene. The CDR3 measures 17 amino acids from cysteine to phenylalanine. Only the CDR3 DNA is retained, 51 bases long and in frame from the first base. This record comes from a study of blood T cell repertoires in COVID-19 (dated by TCRdb to 2020 to 2022). Background for the entire study: The collaborator samples originated in the United States, Italy and Spain and spanned the acute and convalescent phases of COVID-19. The dataset comprised deeply sampled blood TCRbeta repertoires from subjects exposed to, actively infected with, or recovered from COVID-19. A de-identified subject ID, COVID-19 status, age in years and sex were almost always included in the sample metadata. The repertoires were released in a freely available public database intended as a resource for research on the immune response to SARS-CoV-2. Samples came from the ongoing ImmuneRACE study (first 160 participants) plus 1,254 subjects from 6 global collaborators. The prospective study material was composed of cDNA or gDNA derived from T cells, B-cell-depleted T cells, or PBMCs. Where HLA class I and class II types were available, the types were taken from metadata supplied by the sample provider, not from assay-based typing. Overall study outcomes, separate from this receptor: Clinical and demographic metadata were provided uncurated, with the amount varying by source and participant.

The receptor was derived from a human donor in a cohort sampled during active COVID-19. The chain employs TRBV28 and TRBJ2-5; a tentative D match to TRBD2 spans 6 bases. The sequenced sample consisted of peripheral blood. The bases read TGTGCCAGCAGTTTAGGGGGGTTCGGCGGGATTCAAGAGACCCAGTACTTC. Translation gives CASSLGGFGGIQETQYF. This CDR3, with the reference TRBV28 and TRBJ2-5 proteins standing in past its ends, gives the full variable domain DVKVTQSSRYLVKRTGEKVFLECVQDMDHENMFWYRQDPGLGLRLIYFSYDVKMKEKGDIPEGYSVSREKKERFSLILESASTNQTSMYLCASSLGGFGGIQETQYFGPGTRLLVL.